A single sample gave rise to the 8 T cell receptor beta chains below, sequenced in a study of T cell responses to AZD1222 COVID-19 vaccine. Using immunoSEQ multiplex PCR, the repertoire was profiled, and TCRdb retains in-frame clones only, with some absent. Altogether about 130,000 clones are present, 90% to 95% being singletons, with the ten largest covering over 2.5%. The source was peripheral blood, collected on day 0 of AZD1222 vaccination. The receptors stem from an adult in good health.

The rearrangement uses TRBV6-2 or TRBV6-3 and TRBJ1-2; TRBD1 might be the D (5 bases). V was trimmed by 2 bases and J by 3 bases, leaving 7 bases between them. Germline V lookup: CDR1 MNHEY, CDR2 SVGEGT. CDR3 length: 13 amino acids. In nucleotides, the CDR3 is TGTGCCAGCAGTTACGGGGCCTACTATGGCTACACCTTC. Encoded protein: CASSYGAYYGYTF.

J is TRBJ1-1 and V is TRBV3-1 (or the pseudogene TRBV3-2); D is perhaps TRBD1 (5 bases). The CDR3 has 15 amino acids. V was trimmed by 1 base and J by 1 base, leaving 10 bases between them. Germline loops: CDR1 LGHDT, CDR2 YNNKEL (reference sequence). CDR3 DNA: TGTGCCAGCAGCCAAGGGGGACGGACGAACACTGAAGCTTTCTTT. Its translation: CASSQGGRTNTEAFF.

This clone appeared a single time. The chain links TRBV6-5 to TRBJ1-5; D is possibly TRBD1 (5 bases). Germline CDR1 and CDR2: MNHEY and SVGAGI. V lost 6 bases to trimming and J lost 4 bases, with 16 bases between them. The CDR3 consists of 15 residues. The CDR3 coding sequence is TGTGCCAGCAGCCCCGACAGATTCAAGAATCAGCCCCAGCATTTT. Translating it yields CASSPDRFKNQPQHF.

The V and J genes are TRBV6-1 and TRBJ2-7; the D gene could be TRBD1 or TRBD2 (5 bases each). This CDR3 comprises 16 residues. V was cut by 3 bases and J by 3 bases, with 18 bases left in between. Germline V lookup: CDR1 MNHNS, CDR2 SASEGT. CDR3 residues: CASSDLRDQPFYEQYF. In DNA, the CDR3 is TGTGCCAGCAGTGACCTCCGGGACCAGCCATTCTACGAGCAGTACTTC.

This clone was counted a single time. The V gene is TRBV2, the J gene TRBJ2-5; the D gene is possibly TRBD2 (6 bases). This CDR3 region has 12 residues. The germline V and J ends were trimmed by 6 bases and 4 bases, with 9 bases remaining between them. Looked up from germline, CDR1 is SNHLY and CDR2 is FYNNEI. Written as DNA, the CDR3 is TGTGCCAGCAGCCCCGGGGGAGAGACCCAGTACTTC. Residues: CASSPGGETQYF.

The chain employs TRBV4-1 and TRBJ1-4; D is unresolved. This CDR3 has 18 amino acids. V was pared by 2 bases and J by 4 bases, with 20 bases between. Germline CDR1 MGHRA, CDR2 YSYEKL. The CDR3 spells CASSQWPAAETGNEKLFF. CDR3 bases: TGCGCCAGCAGCCAATGGCCAGCGGCGGAGACTGGTAATGAAAAACTGTTTTTT.

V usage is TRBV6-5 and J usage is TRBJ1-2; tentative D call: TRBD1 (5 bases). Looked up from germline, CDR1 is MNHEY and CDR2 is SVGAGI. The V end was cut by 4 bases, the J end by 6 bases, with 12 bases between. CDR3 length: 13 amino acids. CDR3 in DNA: TGTGCCAGCAGTTGGCAGGGTACCGATGGCTACACCTTC. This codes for CASSWQGTDGYTF.

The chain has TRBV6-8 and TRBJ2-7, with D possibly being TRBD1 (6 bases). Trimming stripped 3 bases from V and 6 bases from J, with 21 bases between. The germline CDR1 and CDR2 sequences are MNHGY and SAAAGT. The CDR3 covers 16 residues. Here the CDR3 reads CASSYWCGGCGFEQYF. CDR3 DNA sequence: TGTGCCAGCAGTTATTGGTGTGGGGGCTGTGGGTTCGAGCAGTACTTC.